This T cell receptor (beta chain) came from a study of blood T cell repertoires in COVID-19. At the level of the study: Acute and convalescent COVID-19 specimens originated in the United States, Italy and Spain. Sources were T cells, B-cell-depleted T cells, or PBMCs; the material itself was cDNA or gDNA.

V lost 2 bases and J lost 4, with 12 bases in between. The CDR3 extends over 15 amino acids. The germline V gene encodes CDR1 LGHNA and CDR2 YSLEER. Original processing methods: Researchers report that nucleated cell counts were estimated from reference gene primer amplification. Sequenced by immunoSEQ multiplex PCR; TCRdb stores in-frame clones only, minus some. The V and J calls and clone size are taken from that table; D and trimming were inferred from the DNA. The sample shows some 140,000 clones, roughly 78% of them seen only once. The chain links TRBV4-3 to TRBJ1-3, with D unclear. The sequenced sample was peripheral blood. The origin of this receptor is a man between 60 and 75 years old with acute or convalescent COVID-19. The CDR3 coding sequence is TGCGCCAGCAGCCAATTTGCGGGAGTAGGAAACACCATATATTTT. Amino acids: CASSQFAGVGNTIYF.